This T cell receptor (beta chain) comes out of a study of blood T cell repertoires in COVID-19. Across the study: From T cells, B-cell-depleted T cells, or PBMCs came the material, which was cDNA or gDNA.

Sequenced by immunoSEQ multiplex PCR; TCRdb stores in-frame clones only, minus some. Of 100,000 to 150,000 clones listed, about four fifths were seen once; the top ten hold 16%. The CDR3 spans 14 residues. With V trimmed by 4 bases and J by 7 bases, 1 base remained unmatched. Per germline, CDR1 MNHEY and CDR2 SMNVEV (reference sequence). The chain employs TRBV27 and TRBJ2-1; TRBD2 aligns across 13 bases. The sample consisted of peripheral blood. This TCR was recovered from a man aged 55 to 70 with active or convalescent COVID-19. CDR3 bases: TGTGCCAGCAGTTGGGGACTAGCGGGAAATGAGCAGTTCTTC. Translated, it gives CASSWGLAGNEQFF.